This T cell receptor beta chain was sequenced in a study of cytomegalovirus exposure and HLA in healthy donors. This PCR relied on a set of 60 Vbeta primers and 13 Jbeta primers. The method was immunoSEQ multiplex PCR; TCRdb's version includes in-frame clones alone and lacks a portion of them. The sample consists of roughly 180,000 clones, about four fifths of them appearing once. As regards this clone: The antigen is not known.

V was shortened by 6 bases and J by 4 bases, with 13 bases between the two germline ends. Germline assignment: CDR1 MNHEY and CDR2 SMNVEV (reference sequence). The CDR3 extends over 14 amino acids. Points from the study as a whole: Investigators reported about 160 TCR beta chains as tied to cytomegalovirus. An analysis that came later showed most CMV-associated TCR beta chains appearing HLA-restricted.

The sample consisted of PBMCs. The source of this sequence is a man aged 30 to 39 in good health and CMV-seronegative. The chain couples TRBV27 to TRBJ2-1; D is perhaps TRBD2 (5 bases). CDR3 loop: CASSEGVGYNEQFF. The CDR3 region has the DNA TGTGCCAGCAGCGAGGGAGTTGGGTACAATGAGCAGTTCTTC.